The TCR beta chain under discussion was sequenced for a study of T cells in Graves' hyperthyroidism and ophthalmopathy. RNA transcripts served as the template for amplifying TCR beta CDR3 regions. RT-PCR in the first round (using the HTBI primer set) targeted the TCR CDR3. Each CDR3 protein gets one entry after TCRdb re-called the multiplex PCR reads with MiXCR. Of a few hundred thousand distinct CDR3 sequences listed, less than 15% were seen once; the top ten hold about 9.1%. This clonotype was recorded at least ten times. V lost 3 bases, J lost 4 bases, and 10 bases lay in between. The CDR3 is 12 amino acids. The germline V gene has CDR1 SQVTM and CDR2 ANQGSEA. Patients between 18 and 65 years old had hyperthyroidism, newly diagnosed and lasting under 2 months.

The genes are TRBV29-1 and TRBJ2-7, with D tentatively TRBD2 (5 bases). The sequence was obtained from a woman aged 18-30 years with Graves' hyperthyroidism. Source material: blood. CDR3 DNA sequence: TGCAGCGTTGAGGCGGGTCCATACGAGCAGTACTTC. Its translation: CSVEAGPYEQYF.